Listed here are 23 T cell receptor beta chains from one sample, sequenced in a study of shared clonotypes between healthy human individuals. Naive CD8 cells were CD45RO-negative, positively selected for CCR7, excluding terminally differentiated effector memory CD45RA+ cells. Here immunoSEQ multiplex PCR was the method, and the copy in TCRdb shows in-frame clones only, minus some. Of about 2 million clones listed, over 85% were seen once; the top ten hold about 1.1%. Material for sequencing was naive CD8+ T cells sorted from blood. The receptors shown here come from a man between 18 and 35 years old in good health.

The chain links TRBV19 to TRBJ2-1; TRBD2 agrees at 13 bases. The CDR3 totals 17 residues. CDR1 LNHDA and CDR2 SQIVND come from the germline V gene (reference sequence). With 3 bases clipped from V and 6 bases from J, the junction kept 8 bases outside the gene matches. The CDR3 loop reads CASSIRVLAGGANEQFF. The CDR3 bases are TGTGCCAGTAGTATTCGGGTACTAGCGGGAGGGGCCAATGAGCAGTTCTTC.

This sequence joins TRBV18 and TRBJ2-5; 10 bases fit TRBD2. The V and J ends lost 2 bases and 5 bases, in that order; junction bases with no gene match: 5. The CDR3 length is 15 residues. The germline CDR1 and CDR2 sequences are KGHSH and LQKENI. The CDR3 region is CASSPSPGLAETQYF. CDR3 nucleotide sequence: TGTGCCAGCTCACCATCGCCGGGACTAGCGGAGACCCAGTACTTC.

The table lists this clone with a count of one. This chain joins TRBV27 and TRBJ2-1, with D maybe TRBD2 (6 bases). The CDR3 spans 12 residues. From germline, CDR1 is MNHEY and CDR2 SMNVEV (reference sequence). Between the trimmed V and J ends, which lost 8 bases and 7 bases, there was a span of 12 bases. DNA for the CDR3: TGTGCCAGCGGGGACTGGTTTAATGAGCAGTTCTTC. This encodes CASGDWFNEQFF.

The CDR3 sequence: CAAGGTNTEAFF. In DNA, the CDR3 is TGTGCCGCCGGGGGCACCAACACTGAAGCTTTCTTT. The genes are TRBV15 and TRBJ1-1; maybe TRBD1 (6 bases). This CDR3 is built from 12 residues. V was cut by 11 bases and J by 2 bases, with 12 bases left in between. CDR1 and CDR2 (germline): LNHNV, YYDKDF (reference sequence).

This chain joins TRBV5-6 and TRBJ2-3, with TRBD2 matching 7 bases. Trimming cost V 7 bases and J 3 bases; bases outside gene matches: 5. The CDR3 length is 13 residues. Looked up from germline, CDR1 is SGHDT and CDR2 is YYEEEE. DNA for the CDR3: TGTGCCAGCGGTCGGGGACTAACAGATACGCAGTATTTT. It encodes CASGRGLTDTQYF.

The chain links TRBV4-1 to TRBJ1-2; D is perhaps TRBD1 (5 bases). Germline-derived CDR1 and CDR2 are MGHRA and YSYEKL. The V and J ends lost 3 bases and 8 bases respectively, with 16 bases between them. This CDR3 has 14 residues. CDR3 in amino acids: CASSQIGTGDGYTF. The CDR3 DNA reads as TGCGCCAGCAGCCAGATTGGAACGGGGGACGGCTACACCTTC.

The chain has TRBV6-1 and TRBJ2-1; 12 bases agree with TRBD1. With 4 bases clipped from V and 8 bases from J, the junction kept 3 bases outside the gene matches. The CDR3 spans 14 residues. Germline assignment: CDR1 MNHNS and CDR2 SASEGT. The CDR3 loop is CASSGDRGLDEQFF. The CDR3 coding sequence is TGTGCCAGCAGTGGGGACAGGGGGCTCGATGAGCAGTTCTTC.

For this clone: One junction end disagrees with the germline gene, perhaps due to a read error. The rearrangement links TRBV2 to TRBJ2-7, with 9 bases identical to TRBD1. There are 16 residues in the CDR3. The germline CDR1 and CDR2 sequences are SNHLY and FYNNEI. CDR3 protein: CASREGARQGGDEQYF. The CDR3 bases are TGTGCCAGCAGGGAAGGTGCCAGACAGGGGGGGGACGAGCAGTACTTC. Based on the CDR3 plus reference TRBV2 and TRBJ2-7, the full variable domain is EPEVTQTPSHQVTQMGQEVILRCVPISNHLYFYWYRQILGQKVEFLVSFYNNEISEKSEIFDDQFSVERPDGSNFTLKIRSTKLEDSAMYFCASREGARQGGDEQYFGPGTRLTVT.

CDR3 nucleotides: TGTGCCAGCAGGGGACTAGCTTATTCCGGGGAGCTGTTTTTT. Translated: CASRGLAYSGELFF. The chain couples TRBV28 to TRBJ2-2, with 9 bases matching TRBD2. This CDR3 comprises 14 residues. In germline, CDR1 is MDHEN, CDR2 SYDVKM. J lost 6 bases, V lost 6 bases, and 5 bases had no gene match.

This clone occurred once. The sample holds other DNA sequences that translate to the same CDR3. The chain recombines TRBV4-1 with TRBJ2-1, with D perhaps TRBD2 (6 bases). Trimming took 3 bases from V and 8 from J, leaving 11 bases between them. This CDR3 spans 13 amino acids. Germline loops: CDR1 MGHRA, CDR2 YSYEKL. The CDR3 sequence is CASSQTRGDEQFF. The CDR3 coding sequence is TGCGCCAGCAGCCAGACTAGAGGGGATGAGCAGTTCTTC.

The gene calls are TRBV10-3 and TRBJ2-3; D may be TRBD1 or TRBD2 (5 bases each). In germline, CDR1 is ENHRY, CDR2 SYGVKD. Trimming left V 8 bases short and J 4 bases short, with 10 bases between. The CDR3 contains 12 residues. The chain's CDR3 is CAIGGAADTQYF. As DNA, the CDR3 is TGTGCCATCGGGGGTGCAGCAGATACGCAGTATTTT.

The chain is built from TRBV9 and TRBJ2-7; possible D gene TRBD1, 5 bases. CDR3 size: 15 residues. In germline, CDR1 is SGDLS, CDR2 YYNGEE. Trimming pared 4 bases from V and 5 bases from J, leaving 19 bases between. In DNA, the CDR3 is TGTGCCAGCAGCCCCCGAGCAGGGCGTTGGGACGAGCAGTACTTC. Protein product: CASSPRAGRWDEQYF. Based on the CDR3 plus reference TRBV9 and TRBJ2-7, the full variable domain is DSGVTQTPKHLITATGQRVTLRCSPRSGDLSVYWYQQSLDQGLQFLIQYYNGEERAKGNILERFSAQQFPDLHSELNLSSLELGDSALYFCASSPRAGRWDEQYFGPGTRLTVT.

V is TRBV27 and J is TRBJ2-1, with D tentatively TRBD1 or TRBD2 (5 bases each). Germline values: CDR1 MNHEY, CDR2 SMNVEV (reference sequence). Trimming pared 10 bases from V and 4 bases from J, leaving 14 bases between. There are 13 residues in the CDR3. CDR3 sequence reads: CAIAVGGYNEQFF. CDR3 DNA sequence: TGTGCCATTGCTGTTGGGGGTTACAATGAGCAGTTCTTC.

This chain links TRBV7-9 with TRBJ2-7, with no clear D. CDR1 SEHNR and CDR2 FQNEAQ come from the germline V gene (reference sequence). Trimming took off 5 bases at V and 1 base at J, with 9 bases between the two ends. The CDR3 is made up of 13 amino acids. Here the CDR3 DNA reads TGTGCCAGCAGCGCAACACAATCCTACGAGCAGTACTTC. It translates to CASSATQSYEQYF.

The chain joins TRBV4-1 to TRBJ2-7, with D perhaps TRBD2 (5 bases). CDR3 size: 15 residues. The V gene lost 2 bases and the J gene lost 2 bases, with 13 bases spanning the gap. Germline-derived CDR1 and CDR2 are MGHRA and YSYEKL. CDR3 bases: TGCGCCAGCAGCCAATCCAGGACTGAAACCTACGAGCAGTACTTC. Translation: CASSQSRTETYEQYF.

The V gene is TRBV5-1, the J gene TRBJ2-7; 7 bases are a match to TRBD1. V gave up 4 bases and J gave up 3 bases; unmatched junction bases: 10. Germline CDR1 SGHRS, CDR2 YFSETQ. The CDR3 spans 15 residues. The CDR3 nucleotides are TGCGCCAGCAGCCCGCTACAGGGGACCATCTACGAGCAGTACTTC. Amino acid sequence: CASSPLQGTIYEQYF.

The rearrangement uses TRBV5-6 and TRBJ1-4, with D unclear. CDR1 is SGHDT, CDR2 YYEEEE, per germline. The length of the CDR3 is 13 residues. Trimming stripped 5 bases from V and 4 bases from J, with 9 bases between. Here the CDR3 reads CASSASFNEKLFF. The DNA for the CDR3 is TGTGCCAGCAGTGCCAGTTTTAATGAAAAACTGTTTTTT.

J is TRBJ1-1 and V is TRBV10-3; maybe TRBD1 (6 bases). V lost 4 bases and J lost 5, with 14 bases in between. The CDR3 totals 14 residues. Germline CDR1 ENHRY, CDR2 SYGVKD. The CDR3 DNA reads TGTGCCATCAGTGCGGGGGGCGCAAATACTGAAGCTTTCTTT. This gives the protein CAISAGGANTEAFF.

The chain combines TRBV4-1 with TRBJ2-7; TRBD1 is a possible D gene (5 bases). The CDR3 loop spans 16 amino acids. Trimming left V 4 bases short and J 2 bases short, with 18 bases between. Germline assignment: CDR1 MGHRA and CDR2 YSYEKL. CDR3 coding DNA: TGCGCCAGCAGCCCGTATCATACAGGCTCCCCCTACGAGCAGTACTTC. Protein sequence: CASSPYHTGSPYEQYF.

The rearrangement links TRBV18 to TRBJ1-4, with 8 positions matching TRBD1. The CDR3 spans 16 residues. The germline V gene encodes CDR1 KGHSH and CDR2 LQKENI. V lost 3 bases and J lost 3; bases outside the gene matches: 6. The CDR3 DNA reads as TGTGCCAGCTCACCCCTTCAGGGGGCGGCTAATGAAAAACTGTTTTTT. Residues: CASSPLQGAANEKLFF.

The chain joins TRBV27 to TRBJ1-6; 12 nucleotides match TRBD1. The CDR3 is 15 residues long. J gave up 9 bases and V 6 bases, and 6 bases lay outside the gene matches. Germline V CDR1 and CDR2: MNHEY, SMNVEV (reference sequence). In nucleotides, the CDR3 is TGTGCCAGCAGGGTGGGACAGGGGGCAGGTTCACCCCTCCACTTT. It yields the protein CASRVGQGAGSPLHF.

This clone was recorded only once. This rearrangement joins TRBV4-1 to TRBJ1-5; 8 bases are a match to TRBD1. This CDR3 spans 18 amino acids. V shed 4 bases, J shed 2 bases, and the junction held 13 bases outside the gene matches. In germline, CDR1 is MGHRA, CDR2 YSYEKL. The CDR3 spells CASSPHIGQGEGNQPQHF. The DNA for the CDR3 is TGCGCCAGCAGCCCACACATCGGACAGGGCGAGGGCAATCAGCCCCAGCATTTT.

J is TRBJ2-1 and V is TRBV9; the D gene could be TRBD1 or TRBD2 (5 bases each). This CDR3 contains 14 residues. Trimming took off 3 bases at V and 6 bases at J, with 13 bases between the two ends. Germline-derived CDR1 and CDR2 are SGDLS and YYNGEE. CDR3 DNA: TGTGCCAGCAGCGGGGGGTACGAGTCCAATGAGCAGTTCTTC. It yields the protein CASSGGYESNEQFF.